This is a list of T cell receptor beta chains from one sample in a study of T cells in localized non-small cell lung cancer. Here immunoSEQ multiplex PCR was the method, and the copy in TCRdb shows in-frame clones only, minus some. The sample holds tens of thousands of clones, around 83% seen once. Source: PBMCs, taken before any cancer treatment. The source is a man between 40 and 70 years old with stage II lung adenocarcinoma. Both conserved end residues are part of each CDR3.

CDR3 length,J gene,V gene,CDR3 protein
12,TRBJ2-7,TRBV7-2,CASSLGLVEQYF
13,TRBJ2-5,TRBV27,CASSLAGGKTQYF
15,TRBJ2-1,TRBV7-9,CASSQDRVTYNEQFF
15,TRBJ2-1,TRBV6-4,CASRKQGLADNEQFF
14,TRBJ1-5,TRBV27,CASSAGRTNQPQHF
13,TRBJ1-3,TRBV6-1,CASTRGTGNTIYF
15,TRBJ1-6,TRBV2,CASSEAYREDSPLHF
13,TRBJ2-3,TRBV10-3,CAISPRETDTQYF
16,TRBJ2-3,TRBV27,CASSWGWGGNEDTQYF
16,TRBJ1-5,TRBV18,CASSPRTGVSNQPQHF
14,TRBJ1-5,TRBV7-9,CASSIQGTGQPQHF
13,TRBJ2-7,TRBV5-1,CASSLVSGYEQYF
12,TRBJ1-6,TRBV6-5,CASSYGGSPLHF
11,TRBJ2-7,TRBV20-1,CSAREQYEQYF
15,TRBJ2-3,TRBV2,CASSLTSGRTDTQYF
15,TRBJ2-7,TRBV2,CASSAQGQFGDEQYF
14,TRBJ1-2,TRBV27,CASSFGQGGYGYTF
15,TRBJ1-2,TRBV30,CAWSRTDRANYGYTF
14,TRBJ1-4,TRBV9,CASSPGTVQEKLFF
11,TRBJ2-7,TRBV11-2,CASSAPGTQYF
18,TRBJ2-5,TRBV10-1,CASSESGRASGYQETQYF
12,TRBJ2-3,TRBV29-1,CSAGLLADTQYF
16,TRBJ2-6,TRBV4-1,CASSQAGRAGANVLTF
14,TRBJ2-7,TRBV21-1,CASTRYQSSYEQYF
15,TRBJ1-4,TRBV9,CASSGGTLGEEKLFF
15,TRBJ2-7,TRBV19,CARNLGQSIYYEQYF
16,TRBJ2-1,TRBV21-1,CASSNRTGAGYNEQFF
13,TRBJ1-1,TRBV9,CASSVEGRTEAFF
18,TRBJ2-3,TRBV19,CASSIDAFTSGSWDTQYF
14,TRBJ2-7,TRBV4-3,CASSQDDRGYEQYF
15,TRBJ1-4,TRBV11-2,CASSLGGQKNEKLFF
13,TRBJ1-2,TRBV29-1,CSVVTGSSAGYTF
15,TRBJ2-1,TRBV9,CAGSVVGGPYNEQFF
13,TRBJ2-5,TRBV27,CASSSDREETQYF
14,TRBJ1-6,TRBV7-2,CASSFDRNNSPLHF
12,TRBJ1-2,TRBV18,CASSPADYGYTF
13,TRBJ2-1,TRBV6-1,CASRDRVSNEQFF
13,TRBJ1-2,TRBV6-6,CASSYSRGYGYTF
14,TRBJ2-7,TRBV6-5,CASSPRWRGDMQYF
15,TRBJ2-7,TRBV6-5,CASRGRAQGSYEQYF
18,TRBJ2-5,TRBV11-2,CASSSTPWTSAEGETQYF
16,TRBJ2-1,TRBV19,CASSARTSGDYNEQFF
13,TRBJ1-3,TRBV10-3,CAIRDSSGNTIYF
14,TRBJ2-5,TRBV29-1,CSVEGGGRQETQYF
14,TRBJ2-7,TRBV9,CASSFGTGDYEQYF
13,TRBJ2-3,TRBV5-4,CASSLGGRDTQYF
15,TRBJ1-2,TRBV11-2,CASSLGFGSGYGYTF
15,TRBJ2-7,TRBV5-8,CASSSRQGYSYEQYF
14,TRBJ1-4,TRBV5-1,CASSHRDLGEKLFF
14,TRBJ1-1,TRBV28,CASSRRLANTEAFF